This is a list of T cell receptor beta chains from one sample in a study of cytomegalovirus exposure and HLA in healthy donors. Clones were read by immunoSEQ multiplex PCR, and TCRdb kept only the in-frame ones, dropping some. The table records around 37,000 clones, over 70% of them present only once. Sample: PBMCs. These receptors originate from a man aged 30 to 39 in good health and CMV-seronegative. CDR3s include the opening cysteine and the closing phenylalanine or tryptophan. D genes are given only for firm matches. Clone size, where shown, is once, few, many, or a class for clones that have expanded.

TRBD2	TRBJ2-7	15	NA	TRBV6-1	TGTGCCAGCAGTGCCTACGGGACTATTAGCTACGAGCAGTACTTC	CASSAYGTISYEQYF
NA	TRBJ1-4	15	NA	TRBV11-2	TGTGCCAGCAGCTTACTGGGAGCAACTAATGAAAAACTGTTTTTT	CASSLLGATNEKLFF
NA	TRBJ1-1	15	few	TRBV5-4	TGTGCCAGCAGCCGATGGGCAGGGGCGAACACTGAAGCTTTCTTT	CASSRWAGANTEAFF
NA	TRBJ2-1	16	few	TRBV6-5	TGTGCCAGCAGTTACGTTTCGGGGAGTTCCGGCAATGAGCAGTTCTTC	CASSYVSGSSGNEQFF
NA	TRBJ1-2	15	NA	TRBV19	TGTGCCAGTCAGCGGGATGTGACCCTTAACTATGGCTACACCTTC	CASQRDVTLNYGYTF
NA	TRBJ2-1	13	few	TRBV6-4	TGTGCCAGCAGTGACTCTAGGGGCAATGAGCAGTTCTTC	CASSDSRGNEQFF
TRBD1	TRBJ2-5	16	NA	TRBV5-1	TGCGCCAGCAGCTTGGGACAGGGCCCGGGGCAAGAGACCCAGTACTTC	CASSLGQGPGQETQYF
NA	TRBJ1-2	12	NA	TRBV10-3	TGTGCCATCAGTGCTGAGAACTATGGCTACACCTTC	CAISAENYGYTF
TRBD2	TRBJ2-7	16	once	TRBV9	TGTGCCAGCAGCGTAGGGCGGGAGGGCCTGAGGGACGAGCAGTACTTC	CASSVGREGLRDEQYF
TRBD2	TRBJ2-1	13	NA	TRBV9	TGTGCCAGTACTAGCGGACACTACAATGAGCAGTTCTTC	CASTSGHYNEQFF
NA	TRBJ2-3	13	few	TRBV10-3	TGTGCCATCAGCCAGGACTTCAGAGATACGCAGTATTTT	CAISQDFRDTQYF
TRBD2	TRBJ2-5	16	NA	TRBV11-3	TGTGCCAGCAGCCCAACTAGCGGGAGGATTGTGGAGACCCAGTACTTC	CASSPTSGRIVETQYF
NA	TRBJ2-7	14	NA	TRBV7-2	TGTGCCAGCAGCCCGGACTACAGCGCCTACGAGCAGTACTTC	CASSPDYSAYEQYF
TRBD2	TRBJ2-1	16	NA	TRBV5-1	TGCGCCAGCAGCTTGGAAGGCGGGAGCTCCTACAATGAGCAGTTCTTC	CASSLEGGSSYNEQFF
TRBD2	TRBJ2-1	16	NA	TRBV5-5	TGTGCCAGCAGCTTGACGGTACTAGCGTCTGGGGATGAGCAGTTCTTC	CASSLTVLASGDEQFF
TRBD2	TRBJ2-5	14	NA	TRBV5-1	TGCGCCAGCAGCTCGGGACTAGCGGGAGAGACCCAGTACTTC	CASSSGLAGETQYF
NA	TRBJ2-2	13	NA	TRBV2	TGTGCCAGCGGGCCGTACAGGGCCGGGGAGCTGTTTTTT	CASGPYRAGELFF
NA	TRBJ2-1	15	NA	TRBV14	TGTGCCAGCAGCCAAGGCGGAGGTGCCACCAGGGAGGAAATCTTC	CASSQGGGATREEIF
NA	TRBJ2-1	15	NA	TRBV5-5	TGTGCCAGCAGCTTGGTTTTAGTTTCCTACAATGAGCAGTTCTTC	CASSLVLVSYNEQFF
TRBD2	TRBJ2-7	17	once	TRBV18	TGTGCCAGCTCACCCCGAATGGGGGTAGCGGGGACCTACGAGCAGTACTTC	CASSPRMGVAGTYEQYF
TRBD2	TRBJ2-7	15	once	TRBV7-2	TGTGCCAGCAGCTTAGATCTAGCGGGACTGTACGAGCAGTACTTC	CASSLDLAGLYEQYF
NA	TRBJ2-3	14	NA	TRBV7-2	TGTGCCAGCAGCTTAGCGGGAGATAGAAATACGCAGTATTTT	CASSLAGDRNTQYF
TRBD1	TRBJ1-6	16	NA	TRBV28	TGTGCCAGCAGAGAGCAGGGGGCTAGGTCGGGTTCACCCCTCCACTTT	CASREQGARSGSPLHF
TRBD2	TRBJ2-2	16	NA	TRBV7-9	TGTGCCAGCAGCCCTAGCGGGAGGGGGAACACCGGGGAGCTGTTTTTT	CASSPSGRGNTGELFF
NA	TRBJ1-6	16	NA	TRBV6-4	TGTGCCAGCAGTGACTACAGGGCCTCCTATAATTCACCCCTCCACTTT	CASSDYRASYNSPLHF